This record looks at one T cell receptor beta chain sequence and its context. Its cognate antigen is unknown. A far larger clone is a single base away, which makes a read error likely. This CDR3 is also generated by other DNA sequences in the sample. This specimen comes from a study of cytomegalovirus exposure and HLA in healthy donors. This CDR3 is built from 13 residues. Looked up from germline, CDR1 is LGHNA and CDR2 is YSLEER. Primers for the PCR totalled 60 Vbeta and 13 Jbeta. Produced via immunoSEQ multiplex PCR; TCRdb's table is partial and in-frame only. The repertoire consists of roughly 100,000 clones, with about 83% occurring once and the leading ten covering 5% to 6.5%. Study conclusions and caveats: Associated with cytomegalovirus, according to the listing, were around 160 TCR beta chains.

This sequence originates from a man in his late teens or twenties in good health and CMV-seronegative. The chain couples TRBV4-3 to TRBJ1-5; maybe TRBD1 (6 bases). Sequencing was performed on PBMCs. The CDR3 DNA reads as TGCGCCAGCTCCTTGGGGGCTAATCAGCCCCAGCACTTT. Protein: CASSLGANQPQHF.